Sequencing of this TCR beta chain was carried out in a study of blood T cell repertoires in COVID-19. Study details: Researchers got acute and convalescent COVID-19 samples from the United States, Italy and Spain. Nucleic acid was either cDNA or gDNA, and it came from T cells, B-cell-depleted T cells, or PBMCs.

Profiled with immunoSEQ multiplex PCR; TCRdb holds only in-frame clones, not every one. The sample consists of 15,000 to 20,000 clones, 81% of them appearing once. The CDR3 covers 14 residues. Germline lookup yields CDR1 KGHSH and CDR2 LQKENI. The germline V and J ends were trimmed by 2 bases and 1 base, with 9 bases remaining between them. Sequencing input: peripheral blood. This clonotype was obtained from a middle-aged man with active or convalescent COVID-19. This chain connects TRBV18 to TRBJ2-7, with TRBD2 as a possible D gene (5 bases). CDR3 in DNA: TGTGCCAGCTCACCATTCGAGGGTTCCTACGAGCAGTACTTC. Amino acid sequence: CASSPFEGSYEQYF. The full variable domain, completed using reference TRBV18 and TRBJ2-7, is NAGVMQNPRHLVRRRGQEARLRCSPMKGHSHVYWYRQLPEEGLKFMVYLQKENIIDESGMPKERFSAEFPKEGPSILRIQQVVRGDSAAYFCASSPFEGSYEQYFGPGTRLTVT.